This is a list of T cell receptor beta chains from one sample in a study of early stage breast cancer tumors. TCRdb keeps only in-frame clones here, not all; method: immunoSEQ multiplex PCR. Among some 41,000 clones listed, 55% to 75% were seen once. The sequenced sample consisted of blood. The origin of the receptors is a person aged 45-65 years with breast cancer. CDR3s include the opening cysteine and the closing phenylalanine or tryptophan. D genes are given only for firm matches. Rows give clone size only sometimes, using once, few, many, or a class for an expanded clone.

>.|.|TRBV7-2|TRBJ1-2
CASQGSNYGYTF
TGTGCCAGTCAGGGATCCAACTATGGCTACACCTTC
>.|TRBD1|TRBV10-3|TRBJ1-5
CAVQGDSNQPQHF
TGTGCCGTCCAGGGGGATAGCAATCAGCCCCAGCATTTT
>.|.|TRBV4-3|TRBJ2-1
CASSLGGGNEQFF
TGCGCCAGCAGCCTAGGGGGAGGGAATGAGCAGTTCTTC
>.|TRBD1|TRBV6-6|TRBJ1-3
CASSLGGSSGNTIYF
TGTGCCAGCAGTTTAGGGGGCAGCTCTGGAAACACCATATATTTT
>.|.|TRBV19|TRBJ2-1
CASSMRQGPVFF
TGTGCCAGTAGTATGAGGCAGGGTCCCGTGTTCTTC
>.|TRBD2|TRBV7-2|TRBJ2-3
CASSLGIGGGVSTDTQYF
TGTGCCAGCAGCTTAGGTATTGGCGGGGGGGTCAGCACAGATACGCAGTATTTT
>.|TRBD2|TRBV5-1|TRBJ2-1
CASSRLAGDNEQFF
TGCGCCAGCAGTCGGCTAGCGGGAGACAATGAGCAGTTCTTC
>few|.|TRBV19|TRBJ2-2
CASSIWQNTGELFF
TGTGCCAGTAGTATATGGCAAAACACCGGGGAGCTGTTTTTT
>.|.|TRBV9|TRBJ1-2
CASSLNYGYTF
TGTGCCAGCAGCCTGAACTATGGCTACACCTTC
>.|.|TRBV29-1|TRBJ2-1
CSVEALSYNEQFF
TGCAGCGTTGAGGCCCTGTCCTACAATGAGCAGTTCTTC